This TCR beta chain was sequenced for a study of regulatory T cells in long-lasting Graves disease (dated by TCRdb to the early 2020s). For the study in its entirety: Persistent Graves' disease meant more than 5 years of antithyroid drug treatment with TSH receptor autoantibodies that stayed positive. Patients with persistent Graves' disease were compared with patients with newly diagnosed Graves' disease using TCR sequencing and RNA sequencing of peripheral blood. Antithyroid drugs had been taken for 8.5 to 12 years on average by persistent Graves' disease patients in the clinical cohort. The study took place in China and was registered as a clinical trial. A total of roughly 33 samples were covered by TCR sequencing, comprising approximately 13 persistent and around 20 newly diagnosed Graves' disease patients. General study outcomes and caveats: The study examined only peripheral blood because the primary lesion, thyroid tissue, could not be accessed. Persistent patients shared more public clonotypes among themselves (around 2,800) than newly diagnosed patients did (more than 850). Compared with newly diagnosed patients, patients with persistent Graves' disease had lower TCR Shannon entropy and fewer highly expanded clones, which suggests clonal expansion. The small sample size was acknowledged by the authors as a limitation that may reduce accuracy. Persistent disease showed preferential use of TRBV28, TRBJ1-2 and TRBJ2-5, whereas newly diagnosed disease favored TRBV20-1 and TRBJ2-1. Sequencing and analysis were limited to the TCR beta chain.

Explained via the paper, the time point label denotes: persistent/refractory GD, antithyroid drugs over 5 years with positive TRAb. For both TCR sequencing and RNA sequencing, RNA was extracted from PBMCs using TRIzol. The diagnosis of Graves' disease was made according to American Thyroid Association guidelines. Recruitment of patients was carried out at an endocrinology department in Xi'an, China. Each patient gave around 9.2 milliliters of peripheral blood, collected in an EDTA anticoagulant tube. PBMCs were isolated by Ficoll Paque Plus density gradient separation without further T cell sorting. An Agilent 2100 Bioanalyzer and agarose gel were used to check RNA quality, while a NanoDrop 2000 measured RNA concentration. To prepare the library, multiplex PCR was applied. Sequencing took place on an Illumina HiSeq 4000. TCR beta libraries were built with iRepertoire HTBI primers and Arm-PCR amplification of CDR3 regions. Before sequencing, the PCR products underwent gel purification. The study's own analysis went as follows. Gene usage analysis of CDR3 amino acid clonotypes used the approximately 62 TRBV and approximately 13 TRBJ segments found across samples. Filtered high-quality paired reads were merged into contigs using COPE and FqMerger. BLAST was used to align contigs to IMGT TRBV, TRBD and TRBJ reference genes, and CDR3 was defined according to IMGT. Clonotypes above 0.1% frequency were classified as highly expanded clones. Repertoire diversity was measured by Shannon entropy, and V-J evenness by the Gini coefficient. A clonotype found in more than one individual was treated as public. TCRdb applied fastp at Q25 and MiXCR to the public reads, then kept only in-frame beta chains. Every entry covers one CDR3 protein and lists the most common genes and DNA from its rows. The V and J calls and clone size are TCRdb's, not the authors'. Within this sample are some 370,000 distinct CDR3 sequences, with about 20% of them counted one time only. Less than 25% of the sample goes to the ten largest clones.

This clonotype was seen at least ten times. The clone's antigen remains unknown. Base-call qualities are not available, and no considerably larger clone is one nucleotide away. The CDR3 numbers 12 residues from cysteine through phenylalanine. Kept here is only the CDR3 DNA, which spans 36 bases and is read in frame from base 1. V drops 6 bases and J drops 5 bases, leaving 10 bases in between. CDR1 and CDR2 (LGHDT, YNNKEL) derive from the germline V gene (reference sequence). This material consisted of peripheral blood mononuclear cells (PBMCs), taken when the disease was refractory, from a patient treated with antithyroid drugs. Recombination joined TRBV3-1 with TRBJ1-2; the D gene cannot be named for sure. The origin of this receptor is a female donor with Graves disease. The CDR3 loop reads CASSKSKYGYTF. The DNA sequence reads TGTGCCAGCAGTAAAAGCAAGTATGGCTACACCTTC.